The clone carrying this T cell receptor beta chain appeared a few times. The antigen remains unidentified. This entry comes from a study of T cell repertoires in cytomegalovirus infection. General study findings and limits: The ex vivo response was dominated by HLA-C-restricted CMV-specific TCR beta clonotypes.

There are 14 residues in the CDR3. Trimming cost V 4 bases and J 6 bases; bases outside gene matches: 8. TCRdb fed the reads into MiXCR, producing one record per CDR3 protein. There are about 740,000 distinct CDR3 sequences in the sample; 35% occur only once, and 2.8% lies in the top ten. The rearrangement joins TRBV12-3 or TRBV12-4 to TRBJ1-1; TRBD1 agrees at 7 bases. Sequenced input: PBMCs. The receptor comes from a human donor in good health (CMV status not recorded). Some clones in this sample may be carry-over from other donors' samples. CDR3 in amino acids: CASSSGTVAAEAFF. In nucleotides, the CDR3 is TGTGCCAGCAGTTCAGGGACAGTGGCCGCTGAAGCTTTCTTT.